What follows describes a single TCR beta chain. Antigen: not known. This sample is drawn from a study of T cell responses to AZD1222 COVID-19 vaccine. Trimming removed 0 bases from V and 10 bases from J, with 12 bases in between. The CDR3 is made up of 13 amino acids. Study outcomes and limitations: Repertoires in all cases were sampled only once the peak T cell response had passed.

The repertoire was sequenced with immunoSEQ multiplex PCR; TCRdb's copy has only in-frame clones and lacks some. The sample carries roughly 140,000 clones, 70% to 90% recorded once. This chain joins TRBV12-3 or TRBV12-4 and TRBJ1-1; weak D call: TRBD1 (6 bases). The sample here was peripheral blood, taken on day 0 of AZD1222 vaccination. The clonotype originates from an adult in good health. The CDR3 here is CASSLAGGGGAFF. The CDR3 nucleotides are TGTGCCAGCAGTTTAGCAGGGGGAGGGGGAGCTTTCTTT.